The TCR beta chain described here comes from a study of human T cells and chemical hapten exposure. Study-wide background: The study lasted 20 to 25 weeks, and patients were dosed weekly with diphenylcyclopropenone on the scalp throughout. Findings of the study overall: The count of PT1 expanded TCRs correlated positively with patch test score. Among expanded TCRs, significantly more large CDR3 similarity clusters formed than among controls.

Points on this clonotype: Its target is unknown.

MiXCR, applied by TCRdb to the RACE reads, yields one record per CDR3 protein. This table has roughly 70,000 distinct CDR3 sequences, approximately 35% appearing once. Noted time point: patch test 1, 2 weeks after DPC sensitization. Treatment of the sample: therapeutic diphenylcyclopropenone sensitization with weekly scalp DPC. Here the sequenced sample was whole blood, taken in connection with sensitization to the hapten diphenylcyclopropenone (DPC). The receptor was isolated from a man aged 40-55 years with alopecia areata. Some clones in this sample may be carry-over from other donors' samples.

In nucleotides, the CDR3 is TGCGCCAGCAGCTTCGAAGCGAACACCGGGGAGCTGTTTTTT. Its translation: CASSFEANTGELFF. This chain connects TRBV5-1 to TRBJ2-2; no clear D gene. CDR1 and CDR2 from the germline V gene are SGHRS and YFSETQ. The CDR3 extends over 14 amino acids. Trimming shortened V by 2 bases and J by 0 bases, and 5 bases separated the two germline ends.